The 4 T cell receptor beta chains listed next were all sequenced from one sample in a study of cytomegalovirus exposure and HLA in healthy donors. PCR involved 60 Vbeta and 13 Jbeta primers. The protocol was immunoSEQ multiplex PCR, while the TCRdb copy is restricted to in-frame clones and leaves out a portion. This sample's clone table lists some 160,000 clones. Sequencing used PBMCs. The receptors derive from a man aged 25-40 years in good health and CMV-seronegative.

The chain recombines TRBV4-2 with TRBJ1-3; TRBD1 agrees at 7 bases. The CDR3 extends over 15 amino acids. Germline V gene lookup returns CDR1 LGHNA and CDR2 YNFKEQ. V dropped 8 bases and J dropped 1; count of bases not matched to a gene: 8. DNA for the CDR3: TGTGCCAGCCGCGCAGGGGGTATATCTGGAAACACCATATATTTT. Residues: CASRAGGISGNTIYF.

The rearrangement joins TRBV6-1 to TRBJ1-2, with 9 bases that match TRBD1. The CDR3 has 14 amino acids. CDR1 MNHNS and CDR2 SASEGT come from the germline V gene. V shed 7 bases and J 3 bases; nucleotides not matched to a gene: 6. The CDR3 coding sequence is TGTGCCAGCATGAGGACAGGGGCCGACTATGGCTACACCTTC. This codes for CASMRTGADYGYTF.

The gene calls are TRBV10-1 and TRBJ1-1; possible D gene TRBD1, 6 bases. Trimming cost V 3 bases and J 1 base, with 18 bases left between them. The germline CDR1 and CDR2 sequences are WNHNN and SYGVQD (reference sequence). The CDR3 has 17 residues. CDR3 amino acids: CASSDDLIGQQNTEAFF. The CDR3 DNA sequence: TGCGCCAGCAGTGACGACTTAATCGGACAGCAGAACACTGAAGCTTTCTTT.

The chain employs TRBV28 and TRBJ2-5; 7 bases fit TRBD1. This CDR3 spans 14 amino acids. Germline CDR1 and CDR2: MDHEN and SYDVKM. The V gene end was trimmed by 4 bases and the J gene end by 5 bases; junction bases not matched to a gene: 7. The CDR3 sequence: CASSSPGQSETQYF. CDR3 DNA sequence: TGTGCCAGCAGTTCTCCGGGACAGTCGGAGACCCAGTACTTC.